The 11 T cell receptor beta chains listed next were all sequenced from one sample in a study of shared clonotypes between healthy human individuals. Generated by immunoSEQ multiplex PCR, the TCRdb table keeps only in-frame clones and is missing some. The sample yields around 690,000 clones, about 90% seen once. The source material was memory CD8+ T cells from PBMCs. Subset here: CD45RO+ cells pooled with CCR7-negative TemRA cells. The receptors derive from a young man in good health. Some clones in this sample may be carry-over from other donors' samples.

The chain links TRBV28 to TRBJ1-5; D call uncertain. Per germline, CDR1 MDHEN and CDR2 SYDVKM. The CDR3 runs 16 residues. V shed 5 bases and J shed 0 bases, with 14 bases lying between them. CDR3 sequence (DNA): TGTGCCAGCAGTAGCTACACGGGGAATAGCAATCAGCCCCAGCATTTT. The encoded protein is CASSSYTGNSNQPQHF.

This clone was seen once. The chain recombines TRBV16 with TRBJ2-5, with D perhaps given as TRBD1 or TRBD2 (5 bases each). The DNA end is more similar to TRBJ2-7, so the J call may be wrong. The germline CDR1 and CDR2 sequences are KGHSY and FQNENV. The CDR3 length is 14 residues. The CDR3 spells CASSEGRVSYEQYF. CDR3 DNA: TGTGCCAGCAGCGAGGGACGGGTCTCCTACGAGCAGTACTTC.

The rearrangement links TRBV6-1 to TRBJ2-1; D may match TRBD1 or TRBD2 (5 bases each). V was clipped by 7 bases and J by 7 bases, with 14 bases between them. From germline, CDR1 is MNHNS and CDR2 SASEGT. The CDR3 is made up of 13 amino acids. The CDR3 loop reads CASKYREGNEQFF. CDR3 coding DNA: TGTGCCAGCAAGTACAGAGAGGGGAATGAGCAGTTCTTC.

The gene calls are TRBV4-1 and TRBJ2-1, with D tentatively TRBD1 or TRBD2 (5 bases each). The CDR3 runs 17 residues. V lost 4 bases and J 6 bases, leaving 22 bases between the germline ends. Germline values: CDR1 MGHRA, CDR2 YSYEKL. The CDR3 DNA reads TGCGCCAGCAGCCCCCCGAGGGCAGGGACCCGTTCCAATGAGCAGTTCTTC. The encoded protein is CASSPPRAGTRSNEQFF.

The chain couples TRBV5-1 to TRBJ1-1; D remains ambiguous. This CDR3 contains 12 residues. Germline V lookup: CDR1 SGHRS, CDR2 YFSETQ. V lost 0 bases, J lost 10 bases, and 10 bases lay in between. CDR3 sequence (DNA): TGCGCCAGCAGCTTGGGGGGTAATGGAGCTTTCTTT. Translating gives CASSLGGNGAFF.

The chain links TRBV5-1 to TRBJ2-5, with D possibly being TRBD2 (6 bases). V was cut by 2 bases and J by 4 bases, with 21 bases left in between. Germline-derived CDR1 and CDR2 are SGHRS and YFSETQ. The CDR3 is made up of 17 amino acids. CDR3 in DNA: TGCGCCAGCAGCTTTTCGGAAGCGGGCCCCCTCGGAGAGACCCAGTACTTC. Amino acid sequence: CASSFSEAGPLGETQYF. The entire variable domain, with the rest obtained from reference TRBV5-1 and TRBJ2-5, is as follows: KAGVTQTPRYLIKTRGQQVTLSCSPISGHRSVSWYQQTPGQGLQFLFEYFSETQRNKGNFPGRFSGRQFSNSRSEMNVSTLELGDSALYLCASSFSEAGPLGETQYFGPGTRLLVL.

This chain links TRBV30 with TRBJ2-1, with TRBD1 matching over 7 bases. J was trimmed by 5 bases and V by 8 bases; bases with no gene match: 9. Germline CDR1 and CDR2: GTSNPN and SVGIG (reference sequence). The CDR3 totals 13 residues. The CDR3 region has the DNA TGTGCCGGTACAGGGGATTTAAACAATGAGCAGTTCTTC. Protein product: CAGTGDLNNEQFF. Filled out from reference TRBV30 and TRBJ2-1, the complete variable domain reads SQTIHQWPATLVQPVGSPLSLECTVEGTSNPNLYWYRQAAGRGLQLLFYSVGIGQISSEVPQNLSASRPQDRQFILSSKKLLLSDSGFYLCAGTGDLNNEQFFGPGTRLTVL.

The chain joins TRBV5-1 to TRBJ2-7; no clear D. The germline V gene has CDR1 SGHRS and CDR2 YFSETQ. Trimming took 0 bases from V and 3 from J, leaving 7 bases between them. This CDR3 spans 13 amino acids. The CDR3 region is CASSLDSYYEQYF. The DNA of the CDR3 is TGCGCCAGCAGCTTGGACAGTTACTACGAGCAGTACTTC.

The chain carries TRBV6-5 and TRBJ1-2; D not resolved. Germline-derived CDR1 and CDR2 are MNHEY and SVGAGI. This CDR3 comprises 12 residues. V gave up 0 bases and J gave up 2 bases, with 1 base separating them. CDR3 nucleotide sequence: TGTGCCAGCAGTTACTCGAACTATGGCTACACCTTC. Its protein is CASSYSNYGYTF.

This chain links TRBV5-5 with TRBJ1-1, with unresolved D. This CDR3 is built from 14 residues. Trimming cost V 3 bases and J 3 bases, with 12 bases left between them. Germline V gene sequence: CDR1 SGHKS, CDR2 YYEKEE (reference sequence). The CDR3 spells CASSSDGPYTEAFF. CDR3 sequence (DNA): TGTGCCAGCAGCTCCGATGGGCCTTACACTGAAGCTTTCTTT.

This clone was observed once. The V and J genes are TRBV15 and TRBJ2-6; no definite D call. V was pared by 3 bases and J by 4 bases, with 10 bases between. Germline assignment: CDR1 LNHNV and CDR2 YYDKDF (reference sequence). The CDR3 covers 15 residues. CDR3 in amino acids: CATSSRTAGANVLTF. In DNA form, the CDR3 reads TGTGCCACCAGCAGTAGAACTGCAGGGGCCAACGTCCTGACTTTC.